Below are 15 T cell receptor beta chains sequenced from a single sample in a study of cytomegalovirus exposure and HLA in healthy donors. PCR primers comprised 60 Vbeta and 13 Jbeta primers. Produced via immunoSEQ multiplex PCR; TCRdb's table is partial and in-frame only. The table shows about 83,000 clones, with around 76% occurring only once. What was sequenced was PBMCs. The receptors here all came from a man between 18 and 29 years old in good health and CMV-seropositive.

The J gene is TRBJ2-1, the V gene TRBV29-1; TRBD1 aligns across 8 bases. The CDR3 sequence is 13 residues long. Trimming took 1 base from V and 12 from J; bases not matched to a gene: 8. Germline values: CDR1 SQVTM, CDR2 ANQGSEA. The CDR3 region has the DNA TGCAGCGTTGAAGGCACAGGGGGAACCCCGCAGTTCTTC. Protein: CSVEGTGGTPQFF.

The chain has TRBV10-3 and TRBJ1-1; D remains unclear. The CDR3 extends over 12 amino acids. V lost 2 bases and J lost 6, with 7 bases in between. Germline loops: CDR1 ENHRY, CDR2 SYGVKD. The CDR3 protein is CAISEPGSEAFF. The CDR3, as DNA: TGTGCCATCAGTGAGCCCGGGTCTGAAGCTTTCTTT.

This clone came up a few times. The chain uses TRBV5-1 and TRBJ1-1; D may be TRBD1 (5 bases). CDR1 is SGHRS, CDR2 YFSETQ, per germline. The ends were cut back, 0 bases at V and 10 bases at J, with 10 bases in the middle. The CDR3 spans 12 residues. CDR3 nucleotide sequence: TGCGCCAGCAGCTTGGAGGGGCGCGGAGCTTTCTTT. It is translated as CASSLEGRGAFF.

This chain joins TRBV19 and TRBJ1-1; 8 nucleotides align to TRBD1. The V gene's germline CDR1 is LNHDA and CDR2 SQIVND (reference sequence). The junction had 6 bases not matched to a gene; V was cut back by 5 bases and J by 4 bases. The CDR3 consists of 14 residues. The CDR3 bases are TGTGCCAGTAGTGGAACGACAGGGGTCACTGAAGCTTTCTTT. This gives the protein CASSGTTGVTEAFF.

The gene calls are TRBV14 and TRBJ2-3, with D unresolved. The CDR3 has 12 amino acids. CDR1 and CDR2 (germline): SGHDN, FVKESK. Trimming pared 1 base from V and 6 bases from J, leaving 5 bases between. In DNA, the CDR3 is TGTGCCAGCAGCCAAGCCGAGGATACGCAGTATTTT. Amino acid sequence: CASSQAEDTQYF.

The sample holds one count of this clone. Here the CDR3 reads CASSSRGSQEKLFF. The CDR3 bases are TGTGCCAGCAGTAGCAGGGGGTCGCAAGAAAAACTGTTTTTT. The chain carries TRBV28 and TRBJ1-4; 7 nucleotides align to TRBD1. This CDR3 is 14 amino acids long. Germline V gives CDR1 MDHEN, CDR2 SYDVKM. The V gene end was trimmed by 5 bases and the J gene end by 8 bases; junction bases not matched to a gene: 8.

This clone occurred once. The chain links TRBV6-5 to TRBJ1-1, with TRBD1 matching over 8 bases. The CDR3 has 15 amino acids. CDR1 is MNHEY, CDR2 SVGAGI, per germline. V dropped 6 bases and J dropped 0; count of bases not matched to a gene: 6. The CDR3: CASSLGQGLNTEAFF. CDR3 coding DNA: TGTGCCAGCAGCCTTGGACAGGGCCTGAACACTGAAGCTTTCTTT.

The chain employs TRBV5-1 and TRBJ2-1; D gene ambiguous. This CDR3 has 15 residues. Looked up from germline, CDR1 is SGHRS and CDR2 is YFSETQ. Trimming stripped 4 bases from V and 4 bases from J, with 15 bases between. The CDR3 DNA is TGCGCCAGCAGCGACCGATCGGAGAGATACAATGAGCAGTTCTTC. Translated: CASSDRSERYNEQFF.

The rearrangement joins TRBV6-5 to TRBJ2-7, with D possibly being TRBD1 (5 bases). CDR1 is MNHEY and CDR2 is SVGAGI in the germline V gene. This CDR3 is 14 amino acids long. Trimming removed 4 bases from V and 1 base from J, with 11 bases in between. CDR3 protein: CASSSPGKSYEQYF. CDR3 nucleotide sequence: TGTGCCAGCAGTTCCCCAGGGAAGTCCTACGAGCAGTACTTC.

The chain uses TRBV6-1 and TRBJ2-1; 9 nucleotides line up with TRBD2. This CDR3 is 14 amino acids long. With V trimmed by 7 bases and J by 6 bases, 7 bases remained unmatched. CDR1 is MNHNS, CDR2 SASEGT, per germline. The DNA for the CDR3 is TGTGCCAGCATGGCGGGAGGGCCTGTCAATGAGCAGTTCTTC. This sequence encodes CASMAGGPVNEQFF.

The rearrangement links TRBV19 to TRBJ1-1, with D possibly TRBD1 on 6 matching bases. The V and J ends lost 4 bases and 5 bases respectively, with 11 bases between them. The CDR3 loop spans 13 amino acids. Germline V lookup: CDR1 LNHDA, CDR2 SQIVND (reference sequence). This chain's CDR3 is CASSRDIRTEAFF. In nucleotides, the CDR3 is TGTGCCAGTAGTAGGGACATTAGGACTGAAGCTTTCTTT. The whole variable domain, remainder taken from reference TRBV19 and TRBJ1-1, is DGGITQSPKYLFRKEGQNVTLSCEQNLNHDAMYWYRQDPGQGLRLIYYSQIVNDFQKGDIAEGYSVSREKKESFPLTVTSAQKNPTAFYLCASSRDIRTEAFFGQGTRLTVV.

The CDR3: CASEAGLIQPQHF. CDR3 DNA sequence: TGTGCCAGCGAGGCAGGGCTTATTCAGCCCCAGCATTTT. The chain couples TRBV28 to TRBJ1-5; D perhaps matches TRBD1 (5 bases). Trimming removed 8 bases from V and 6 bases from J, with 14 bases in between. Germline assignment: CDR1 MDHEN and CDR2 SYDVKM. The CDR3 has 13 amino acids.

The chain combines TRBV5-1 with TRBJ2-7; 8 bases line up with TRBD1. CDR1 SGHRS and CDR2 YFSETQ come from the germline V gene. The V and J ends lost 3 bases and 2 bases, in that order; junction bases with no gene match: 10. The length of the CDR3 is 16 residues. As DNA, the CDR3 is TGCGCCAGCAGCTCTCTCGCGACAGGGGAGGCCTACGAGCAGTACTTC. Its protein is CASSSLATGEAYEQYF.

The V and J genes are TRBV9 and TRBJ1-5; D might be TRBD1 (6 bases). V was pared by 4 bases and J by 0 bases, with 11 bases between. This CDR3 has 15 residues. CDR1 is SGDLS, CDR2 YYNGEE, per germline. In DNA form, the CDR3 reads TGTGCCAGCAGCCCAGGGGTCAATAGCAATCAGCCCCAGCATTTT. Translated, it gives CASSPGVNSNQPQHF. Drawing the rest from reference TRBV9 and TRBJ1-5, the complete variable domain is DSGVTQTPKHLITATGQRVTLRCSPRSGDLSVYWYQQSLDQGLQFLIQYYNGEERAKGNILERFSAQQFPDLHSELNLSSLELGDSALYFCASSPGVNSNQPQHFGDGTRLSIL.

The chain couples TRBV11-2 to TRBJ2-7, with D tentatively TRBD1 (5 bases). In germline, CDR1 is SGHAT, CDR2 FQNNGV. The length of the CDR3 is 13 residues. V was shortened by 1 base and J by 3 bases, with 7 bases between the two germline ends. As DNA, the CDR3 is TGTGCCAGCAGCTTAGGGACAAGCTACGAGCAGTACTTC. Amino acids: CASSLGTSYEQYF.